Each of the 32 T cell receptor beta chains below was sequenced from the same sample in a study of CD8 T cells in ankylosing spondylitis. One entry per CDR3 protein, called by TCRdb with MiXCR from the 5' RACE reads. The profile shows a few hundred thousand distinct CDR3 sequences, 18% of them singletons. Sequencing used blood, either unsorted or a sorted T cell fraction (not recorded which). All receptors come from a male donor with ankylosing spondylitis or in good health (not recorded which).

This clonotype has only a few counts. The chain is built from TRBV12-5 and TRBJ2-7; perhaps TRBD1 as D (5 bases). The CDR3 totals 13 residues. CDR1 and CDR2 from the germline V gene are LGHNT and FRNRAP. V lost 6 bases to trimming and J lost 0 bases, with 9 bases between them. The CDR3 loop is CASGSGNSYEQYF. CDR3 sequence (DNA): TGTGCTAGTGGCTCAGGGAACTCCTACGAGCAGTACTTC.

This clonotype has a handful of counts. This chain uses TRBV5-1 with TRBJ1-5, with D perhaps TRBD1 (5 bases). Trimming pared 4 bases from V and 3 bases from J, leaving 11 bases between. Germline values: CDR1 SGHRS, CDR2 YFSETQ. This CDR3 region has 14 residues. CDR3 protein: CASSPDRTNQPQHF. The CDR3 region has the DNA TGCGCCAGCAGCCCAGACAGAACCAATCAGCCCCAGCATTTT.

The V call is TRBV6-2 or TRBV6-3, the J call TRBJ2-7; D perhaps matches TRBD2 (5 bases). With 6 bases removed from V and 0 bases from J, the gap between germline ends came to 9 bases. The CDR3 sequence is 13 residues long. Germline V gives CDR1 MNHEY, CDR2 SVGEGT. The CDR3 loop reads CASRGLTSYEQYF. The CDR3 nucleotides are TGTGCCAGCAGAGGACTTACCTCCTACGAGCAGTACTTC.

V usage is TRBV5-1 and J usage is TRBJ2-3, with 9 bases fitting TRBD1. The germline CDR1 and CDR2 sequences are SGHRS and YFSETQ. The CDR3 totals 16 residues. The junction had 5 bases not matched to a gene; V was cut back by 3 bases and J by 0 bases. CDR3 sequence reads: CASSYPGTGSTDTQYF. The CDR3 DNA sequence: TGCGCCAGCAGCTATCCCGGGACAGGGAGCACAGATACGCAGTATTTT.

This clonotype has a handful of counts. Here the CDR3 reads CASSDSTGGNWMNTEAFF. CDR3 nucleotide sequence: TGTGCCAGCAGTGATTCCACAGGGGGCAATTGGATGAACACTGAAGCTTTCTTT. The J gene is TRBJ1-1, the V gene TRBV25-1; 9 bases map to TRBD1. Germline assignment: CDR1 MGHDK and CDR2 SYGVNS. With 3 bases clipped from V and 0 bases from J, the junction kept 11 bases outside the gene matches. The CDR3 covers 18 residues.

The chain has TRBV6-2 or TRBV6-3 and TRBJ2-7; a possible D gene is TRBD1 (5 bases). CDR1 and CDR2 (germline): MNHEY, SVGEGT. This CDR3 is 13 amino acids long. V lost 7 bases, J lost 0 bases, and 10 bases lay in between. The CDR3 DNA sequence: TGTGCCAGCACTATAGACAGCTCCTACGAGCAGTACTTC. It is translated as CASTIDSSYEQYF.

The chain carries TRBV2 and TRBJ2-5, with 9 bases fitting TRBD2. CDR3 length: 15 amino acids. Germline V gene sequence: CDR1 SNHLY, CDR2 FYNNEI. V lost 3 bases to trimming and J lost 0 bases; unmatched junction nucleotides: 2. The DNA for the CDR3 is TGTGCCAGCAGTGAGCTAGCGGGGTACCAAGAGACCCAGTACTTC. Translating gives CASSELAGYQETQYF.

The chain joins TRBV4-1 to TRBJ2-1, with 7 bases fitting TRBD2. CDR1 is MGHRA and CDR2 is YSYEKL in the germline V gene. The CDR3 has 13 amino acids. V gave up 5 bases and J gave up 8 bases; unmatched junction bases: 6. Here the CDR3 reads CASSGESGDEQFF. The CDR3 nucleotides read TGCGCCAGCAGCGGGGAAAGCGGGGATGAGCAGTTCTTC.

The chain links TRBV7-9 to TRBJ2-7, with TRBD1 as a possible D gene (5 bases). Per germline, CDR1 SEHNR and CDR2 FQNEAQ (reference sequence). Trimming took off 5 bases at V and 3 bases at J, with 14 bases between the two ends. The CDR3 has 14 residues. In DNA, the CDR3 is TGTGCCAGCAGCCAGGGCGGAGACTTCTACGAGCAGTACTTC. Amino acids: CASSQGGDFYEQYF.

The chain carries TRBV4-3 and TRBJ2-1; 10 nucleotides agree with TRBD2. J lost 6 bases, V lost 0 bases, and 5 bases had no gene match. Germline assignment: CDR1 LGHNA and CDR2 YSLEER. The CDR3 has 16 amino acids. As DNA, the CDR3 is TGCGCCAGCAGCCAAGATTGGCTAGCGGGAGTCAATGAGCAGTTCTTC. Translated, it gives CASSQDWLAGVNEQFF.

The chain recombines TRBV7-9 with TRBJ2-1, with 7 positions matching TRBD2. Germline CDR1 reads SEHNR; CDR2 reads FQNEAQ (reference sequence). The CDR3 loop spans 16 amino acids. The J segment lost 2 bases and the V segment lost 6 bases, leaving 10 bases of the junction unmatched. The CDR3 nucleotides read TGTGCCAGCAGTCCAGAGGCGGGAGACACCTACAATGAGCAGTTCTTC. Encoded protein: CASSPEAGDTYNEQFF.

V usage is TRBV28 and J usage is TRBJ2-2; 7 bases match TRBD2. V lost 5 bases, J lost 5 bases, and 11 bases stayed unmatched. This CDR3 comprises 16 residues. The germline V gene encodes CDR1 MDHEN and CDR2 SYDVKM. This CDR3 reads CASSPRTGGRTGELFF. The DNA for the CDR3 is TGTGCCAGCAGTCCCCGCACGGGGGGACGGACCGGGGAGCTGTTTTTT.

The table lists this clonotype with many counts. This rearrangement joins TRBV6-2 or TRBV6-3 to TRBJ1-1, with TRBD1 identical over 8 bases. J was trimmed by 2 bases and V by 6 bases; bases with no gene match: 11. This CDR3 region has 16 residues. Germline V gene data show CDR1 as MNHEY and CDR2 as SVGEGT. CDR3 sequence: CASSPTRQGPNTEAFF. The DNA of the CDR3 is TGTGCCAGCAGCCCCACGAGACAGGGGCCTAACACTGAAGCTTTCTTT.

This clonotype appeared many times. This chain links TRBV20-1 with TRBJ2-7, with 7 nucleotides matching TRBD1. The CDR3 runs 13 residues. Germline V lookup: CDR1 DFQATT, CDR2 SNEGSKA (reference sequence). The V segment lost 0 bases and the J segment 1 base; nucleotides outside the gene matches: 0. The CDR3: CSARETGSYEQYF. CDR3 in DNA: TGCAGTGCTAGAGAGACAGGGTCCTACGAGCAGTACTTC.

This sequence joins TRBV4-1 and TRBJ2-5; TRBD2 might be the D (6 bases). Germline V lookup: CDR1 MGHRA, CDR2 YSYEKL. The CDR3 has 15 amino acids. V shed 1 base and J shed 1 base, with 10 bases lying between them. The CDR3 DNA follows: TGCGCCAGCAGCCAAGTTTCTAGCGCCCAAGAGACCCAGTACTTC. This sequence encodes CASSQVSSAQETQYF.

The sample holds a few counts of this clonotype. This chain joins TRBV27 and TRBJ2-2, with 7 bases identical to TRBD1. The germline gives CDR1 MNHEY, CDR2 SMNVEV (reference sequence). V lost 3 bases, J lost 1 base, and 5 bases stayed unmatched. The length of the CDR3 is 16 residues. The CDR3 loop reads CASSFPGQRNTGELFF. The CDR3, as DNA: TGTGCCAGCAGTTTCCCGGGACAGCGGAACACCGGGGAGCTGTTTTTT.

The CDR3 DNA follows: TGTGCCAGCAGTTACGGTCAGGGGACCTACGAGCAGTACTTC. It translates to CASSYGQGTYEQYF. The gene calls are TRBV6-5 and TRBJ2-7; TRBD1 is a possible D gene (6 bases). Germline V CDR1 and CDR2: MNHEY, SVGAGI. The CDR3 sequence is 14 residues long. The V gene lost 2 bases and the J gene lost 2 bases, with 10 bases spanning the gap.

V is TRBV6-1 and J is TRBJ1-1, with a possible D match to TRBD1 (6 bases). Trimming left V 8 bases short and J 1 base short, with 20 bases between. Germline V gene lookup returns CDR1 MNHNS and CDR2 SASEGT. CDR3 length: 16 residues. DNA of the CDR3: TGTGCCAGCGCTCAGGGGCTCCTTGTGTCGAACACTGAAGCTTTCTTT. Amino acids: CASAQGLLVSNTEAFF.

The chain carries TRBV12-3 or TRBV12-4 and TRBJ2-7; 8 nucleotides align to TRBD1. CDR3 length equals 15 residues. V was clipped by 3 bases and J by 6 bases; unmatched bases: 10. The CDR3 sequence is CASSFGITGGVEQYF. As DNA, the CDR3 is TGTGCCAGCAGTTTTGGGATCACAGGGGGAGTCGAGCAGTACTTC.

This chain uses TRBV20-1 with TRBJ2-1; 9 bases match TRBD2. With V trimmed by 0 bases and J by 5 bases, 5 bases remained unmatched. The germline gives CDR1 DFQATT, CDR2 SNEGSKA (reference sequence). The CDR3 length is 15 residues. The CDR3 reads CSARDQTSGNNEQFF. DNA of the CDR3: TGCAGTGCTAGAGACCAGACTAGCGGAAACAATGAGCAGTTCTTC.

This clonotype turned up a few times. V and J are TRBV12-5 and TRBJ2-1; a weak D match, TRBD1 (5 bases). CDR3 length equals 15 residues. Trimming pared 6 bases from V and 0 bases from J, leaving 12 bases between. Germline values: CDR1 LGHNT, CDR2 FRNRAP. The CDR3: CASGHRRSSYNEQFF. CDR3 nucleotide sequence: TGTGCTAGTGGACACAGGAGAAGCTCCTACAATGAGCAGTTCTTC.

The chain carries TRBV6-6 and TRBJ1-1; a weak D match, TRBD1 (6 bases). CDR1 MNHNY and CDR2 SVGAGI come from the germline V gene (reference sequence). Trimming removed 6 bases from V and 8 bases from J, with 13 bases in between. The CDR3 is made up of 12 amino acids. CDR3 sequence: CASREGGPEAFF. CDR3 in DNA: TGTGCCAGCAGAGAAGGGGGTCCGGAAGCTTTCTTT.

CDR3 protein: CASSPTTALDYNEQFF. In DNA, the CDR3 is TGTGCCAGCAGCCCAACCACAGCGTTAGACTACAATGAGCAGTTCTTC. This sequence joins TRBV7-8 and TRBJ2-1; no clear D gene. Germline-derived CDR1 and CDR2 are SGHVS and FQNEAQ. The CDR3 extends over 16 amino acids. V lost 5 bases and J lost 3, with 17 bases in between.

V gene TRBV4-1 combines with J gene TRBJ2-5; possibly TRBD2 for D (6 bases). V was pared by 4 bases and J by 5 bases, with 17 bases between. Germline lookup yields CDR1 MGHRA and CDR2 YSYEKL. There are 15 residues in the CDR3. The chain's CDR3 is CASSLGSGVPETQYF. For the CDR3, the DNA is TGCGCCAGCAGCCTCGGCTCGGGGGTTCCGGAGACCCAGTACTTC.

This clonotype was seen a handful of times. The rearrangement joins TRBV27 to TRBJ2-7; D is undetermined. The CDR3 runs to 14 residues. V shed 1 base and J shed 0 bases, with 7 bases lying between them. From germline, CDR1 is MNHEY and CDR2 SMNVEV (reference sequence). CDR3 region: CASSLFPNSYEQYF. The DNA of the CDR3 is TGTGCCAGCAGTTTATTTCCGAACTCCTACGAGCAGTACTTC.

This clonotype was picked up a small number of times. In nucleotides, the CDR3 is TGTGCCAGCAGTGCCTTAGCGGGGGAATACGAGCAGTACTTC. This codes for CASSALAGEYEQYF. V usage is TRBV27 and J usage is TRBJ2-7; 9 positions match TRBD2. CDR1 MNHEY and CDR2 SMNVEV come from the germline V gene (reference sequence). This CDR3 comprises 14 residues. Germline trimming cut 5 bases from V and 4 bases from J; bases unmatched to any gene: 6.

The genes are TRBV19 and TRBJ2-7, with D possibly being TRBD2 (6 bases). Germline assignment: CDR1 LNHDA and CDR2 SQIVND (reference sequence). V gave up 3 bases and J gave up 0 bases, with 9 bases separating them. The CDR3 has 14 amino acids. The CDR3 protein is CASSIAGSSYEQYF. The CDR3 DNA is TGTGCCAGTAGTATCGCCGGGAGCTCCTACGAGCAGTACTTC. Full variable domain (remainder filled in from reference TRBV19 and TRBJ2-7): DGGITQSPKYLFRKEGQNVTLSCEQNLNHDAMYWYRQDPGQGLRLIYYSQIVNDFQKGDIAEGYSVSREKKESFPLTVTSAQKNPTAFYLCASSIAGSSYEQYFGPGTRLTVT.

This chain connects TRBV29-1 to TRBJ2-1, with D unresolved. The germline V gene encodes CDR1 SQVTM and CDR2 ANQGSEA. The CDR3 is 12 residues long. Trimming took 3 bases from V and 3 from J, leaving 6 bases between them. The CDR3 bases are TGCAGCGTTGAGGTTATCTACAATGAGCAGTTCTTC. Protein sequence: CSVEVIYNEQFF.

The chain combines TRBV7-8 with TRBJ2-3; D uncertain. Trimming removed 3 bases from V and 0 bases from J, with 16 bases in between. This CDR3 spans 17 amino acids. Germline CDR1 is SGHVS and CDR2 is FQNEAQ. The CDR3 DNA is TGTGCCAGCAGCTTCCGCGGTGAAGGTCTTAGCACAGATACGCAGTATTTT. Protein sequence: CASSFRGEGLSTDTQYF.

This clonotype was recorded a few times. CDR3 residues: CASKKGGESSYNEQFF. DNA for the CDR3: TGTGCCAGCAAGAAAGGGGGGGAAAGCTCCTACAATGAGCAGTTCTTC. V gene TRBV9 combines with J gene TRBJ2-1, with a possible D match to TRBD2 (7 bases). The V and J ends lost 6 bases and 0 bases respectively, with 16 bases between them. The CDR3 is 16 residues long. CDR1 and CDR2 from the germline V gene are SGDLS and YYNGEE.

This clonotype was counted between two and nine times. The chain carries TRBV20-1 and TRBJ2-1; 11 nucleotides match TRBD2. J lost 10 bases, V lost 0 bases, and 8 bases had no gene match. The germline CDR1 and CDR2 sequences are DFQATT and SNEGSKA (reference sequence). The CDR3 runs 15 residues. The CDR3 nucleotides read TGCAGTGCTAGAGATCTTGGGACTAGCGGACTAGAGCAGTTCTTC. Translated: CSARDLGTSGLEQFF.

V gene TRBV5-6 combines with J gene TRBJ1-1; 10 nucleotides match TRBD1. The germline V gene encodes CDR1 SGHDT and CDR2 YYEEEE. Trimming took 3 bases from V and 3 from J; bases not matched to a gene: 2. The CDR3 is 14 amino acids. CDR3 in amino acids: CASSYGTGDTEAFF. The DNA of the CDR3 is TGTGCCAGCAGCTACGGGACAGGGGACACTGAAGCTTTCTTT.